This is a list of T cell receptor beta chains from one sample in a study of cytomegalovirus exposure and HLA in healthy donors. Sequenced by immunoSEQ multiplex PCR; TCRdb stores in-frame clones only, minus some. Among about 79,000 clones listed, 80% to 95% were seen once. The material sequenced was PBMCs. The receptors were gathered from a woman under 40 in good health and CMV-seronegative. Both conserved end residues are part of each CDR3. Fields, in order: V gene, CDR3 length, D gene, J gene, clone size, CDR3 DNA, CDR3 protein. D genes are given only for firm matches. Clone size, where shown, is once, few, many, or a class for clones that have expanded.

>TRBV5-1|16|.|TRBJ2-5|.
TGCGCCAGCAGCCTCCCAACGACTCCTACACAAGAGACCCAGTACTTC
CASSLPTTPTQETQYF
>TRBV7-3|14|TRBD1|TRBJ1-1|.
TGTGCCAGCAGCCCGGGGACAGCTAACACTGAAGCTTTCTTT
CASSPGTANTEAFF
>TRBV6-6|14|.|TRBJ2-7|.
TGTGCCAGCAACACCAGGGGAGGGATTTCCGAGCAGTACTTC
CASNTRGGISEQYF
>TRBV11-2|15|TRBD1|TRBJ2-5|.
TGTGCCAGCAGCTCCTGGGGGACAGGGCAAGAGACCCAGTACTTC
CASSSWGTGQETQYF
>TRBV5-8|13|.|TRBJ2-5|.
TGTGCCAGCACCCGCTGGACAGCAGAGACCCAGTACTTC
CASTRWTAETQYF
>TRBV7-9|15|TRBD1|TRBJ2-4|.
TGTGCCAGCAGCTTAGGGGGACAGGGTGGAAACATTCAGTACTTC
CASSLGGQGGNIQYF
>TRBV4-1|16|TRBD2|TRBJ2-1|.
TGCGCCAGCAGCCTCTCGACTAGCGGGGGTTACAATGAGCAGTTCTTC
CASSLSTSGGYNEQFF
>TRBV7-8|15|TRBD2|TRBJ2-1|.
TGTGCCAGCAGCACCCGACTAGCGGGAGTTAGTGAGCAGTTCTTC
CASSTRLAGVSEQFF
>TRBV21-1|14|.|TRBJ2-7|.
TGTGCCAGCATTAAGACAGGGGAGGGTTACGAGCAGTACTTC
CASIKTGEGYEQYF
>TRBV7-3|20|TRBD2|TRBJ2-7|.
TGTGCCAGCAGTCCATTAGTCGCGCGGGAGCCTCCCCCCTACTACTACGAGCAGTACTTC
CASSPLVAREPPPYYYEQYF
>TRBV7-2|15|.|TRBJ2-5|once
TGTGCCAGCAGCTTACGTCAGGGTCCGGGTGAGACCCAGTACTTC
CASSLRQGPGETQYF
>TRBV27|13|.|TRBJ1-2|.
TGTGCCAGCAGAGAGACAGACAACTATGGCTACACCTTC
CASRETDNYGYTF
>TRBV10-3|14|TRBD2|TRBJ2-1|.
TGTGCCATCAGTGCGGGACTAGCAAACAATGAGCAGTTCTTC
CAISAGLANNEQFF
>TRBV27|15|TRBD1|TRBJ2-2|.
TGTGCCAGCAGTTTAGGGACAGCGAACACCGGGGAGCTGTTTTTT
CASSLGTANTGELFF
>TRBV5-4|14|TRBD1|TRBJ1-2|.
TGTGCCAGCAGCTTGGACAGGGGCCTCTCTGGCTACACCTTC
CASSLDRGLSGYTF
>TRBV29-1|15|TRBD1|TRBJ2-3|.
TGCAGCGTTGATGTTCAGGGGGCAAATACAGATACGCAGTATTTT
CSVDVQGANTDTQYF
>TRBV6-6|15|.|TRBJ1-4|once
TGTGCCAGCAGTTACTCGTCGCAGGAGGCGGTGAAACTGTTTTTT
CASSYSSQEAVKLFF
>TRBV7-2|16|TRBD2|TRBJ2-5|.
TGTGCCAGCAGCTTAGACGGTTACGGGGGGGCAGAGACCCAGTACTTC
CASSLDGYGGAETQYF
>TRBV9|14|TRBD1|TRBJ2-7|.
TGTGCCAGCAGCCCCGGACAGGGACCCTACGAGCAGTACTTC
CASSPGQGPYEQYF
>TRBV27|14|.|TRBJ2-7|.
TGTGCCAGCCGAATGACAGTACAAACCTACGAGCAGTACTTC
CASRMTVQTYEQYF
>TRBV27|18|TRBD1|TRBJ2-6|.
TGTGCCAGCAGTTTTCTGACAGGGGCTAGCTCCGGGGCCAACGTCCTGACTTTC
CASSFLTGASSGANVLTF
>TRBV5-1|12|TRBD1|TRBJ1-1|.
TGCGCCAGCAGCTCGACAGGGGGAGAAGCTTTCTTT
CASSSTGGEAFF
>TRBV7-6|14|.|TRBJ2-3|.
TGTGCCAGCAGCTTTTCGGGGGTCACAGATACGCAGTATTTT
CASSFSGVTDTQYF
>TRBV5-1|15|TRBD1|TRBJ2-7|once
TGCGCCAGCAGCTTGGTTGGGACAGGAAACTACGAGCAGTACTTC
CASSLVGTGNYEQYF
>TRBV7-8|13|.|TRBJ2-7|.
TGTGCCAGCAGCTTAGTTTCGGAGTACGAGCAGTACTTC
CASSLVSEYEQYF
>TRBV29-1|13|.|TRBJ1-1|.
TGCAGCGTTGACGCCGGGGGGAACACTGAAGCTTTCTTT
CSVDAGGNTEAFF
>TRBV28|16|TRBD1|TRBJ1-2|.
TGTGCCAGCAGTTTTAAGGACAGGGGTCATAACTATGGCTACACCTTC
CASSFKDRGHNYGYTF
>TRBV19|15|TRBD2|TRBJ2-5|.
TGTGCCAGTCAAAGCGCCGGAGCGGGAGTGGAGACCCAGTACTTC
CASQSAGAGVETQYF
>TRBV4-3|15|.|TRBJ2-7|once
TGCGCCAGCAGCGGGGGGAGGTCAGGGAACTACGAGCAGTACTTC
CASSGGRSGNYEQYF
>TRBV27|12|TRBD1|TRBJ2-4|.
TGTGCCAGCACTCCAAACAGGGGAGAGTGGTACTTC
CASTPNRGEWYF
>TRBV28|15|TRBD2|TRBJ2-7|.
TGTGCCAGCAGTTCTCAAGCGGGGATCTCCTACGAGCAGTACTTC
CASSSQAGISYEQYF
>TRBV6-4|15|TRBD2|TRBJ2-1|.
TGTGCCAGCAGTGATGAGCGGGGGGGCGTGAATGAGCAGTTCTTC
CASSDERGGVNEQFF
>TRBV7-2|15|TRBD1|TRBJ1-4|.
TGTGCCAGCAGCCGCAAAGGACAGGGGGGGGAAAAACTGTTTTTT
CASSRKGQGGEKLFF
>TRBV28|14|TRBD1|TRBJ2-7|once
TGTGCCAGCAGTCCCGGCGGACAGGGCTACGAGCAGTACTTC
CASSPGGQGYEQYF
>TRBV6-1|13|TRBD1|TRBJ1-2|.
TGTGCCAGCAGTGGACAGGGCAACTATGGCTACACCTTC
CASSGQGNYGYTF
>TRBV30|15|.|TRBJ2-7|.
TGTGCCTGGGACCCCCCAGGGGAACCGGGTAACGAGCAGTACTTC
CAWDPPGEPGNEQYF
>TRBV5-1|14|TRBD1|TRBJ2-7|once
TGCGCCAGCAGCCGAGACAGGGTCTCCTACGAGCAGTACTTC
CASSRDRVSYEQYF
>TRBV28|17|TRBD2|TRBJ2-3|.
TGTGCCAGCACCCCACCCGCCGGGGGGGGCCTGACAGATACGCAGTATTTT
CASTPPAGGGLTDTQYF